These 31 T cell receptor beta chains were sequenced from one sample in a study of blood T cell repertoires in COVID-19. Sequencing was performed with immunoSEQ multiplex PCR; in TCRdb, only in-frame clones are kept and a portion is missing. The data hold around 97,000 clones, with 87% observed a single time. Source material: peripheral blood. Receptor source: a human donor in a cohort sampled during active COVID-19.

The chain recombines TRBV19 with TRBJ2-5; D is uncertain. The germline CDR1 and CDR2 sequences are LNHDA and SQIVND (reference sequence). V was trimmed by 0 bases and J by 3 bases, leaving 5 bases between them. The CDR3 is 13 amino acids. CDR3 sequence reads: CASSIDRKETQYF. The CDR3 nucleotides read TGTGCCAGTAGTATAGACAGAAAAGAGACCCAGTACTTC.

The chain links TRBV23-1 to TRBJ2-5, with 7 bases matching TRBD2. TRBV23-1 is placed among ORFs of uncertain function. The V segment lost 0 bases and the J segment 5 bases; nucleotides outside the gene matches: 0. This CDR3 region has 13 residues. The CDR3 region has the DNA TGCGCCAGCAGTCAATCGGGAGGGGAGACCCAGTACTTC. Amino acids: CASSQSGGETQYF.

The chain couples TRBV5-6 to TRBJ2-3; 9 bases are a match to TRBD1. The trim removed 4 bases at V and 0 bases at J, leaving 9 bases unmatched. Germline V gene lookup returns CDR1 SGHDT and CDR2 YYEEEE. The CDR3 is 17 amino acids. CDR3 in DNA: TGTGCCAGCAGCCCAGTCCCGGGACAGGGAAGCACAGATACGCAGTATTTT. Translation: CASSPVPGQGSTDTQYF.

The chain joins TRBV11-1 to TRBJ2-2; perhaps TRBD2 as D (5 bases). V lost 2 bases to trimming and J lost 2 bases, with 9 bases between them. From germline, CDR1 is SGHAT and CDR2 FQDESV (reference sequence). The CDR3 has 15 residues. Here the CDR3 reads CASSLTGVNTGELFF. As DNA, the CDR3 is TGTGCCAGCAGCTTAACCGGGGTAAACACCGGGGAGCTGTTTTTT.

The chain joins TRBV28 to TRBJ2-7, with TRBD1 as a possible D gene (6 bases). Germline CDR1 MDHEN, CDR2 SYDVKM. CDR3 length: 13 residues. V lost 6 bases, J lost 1 base, and 10 bases lay in between. The CDR3 DNA follows: TGTGCCAGCAGATTTGGACAGTCCTACGAGCAGTACTTC. Translating gives CASRFGQSYEQYF.

The rearrangement uses TRBV5-4 and TRBJ2-2; a weak D match, TRBD1 (7 bases). The germline V gene encodes CDR1 SGHNT and CDR2 YYREEE (reference sequence). This CDR3 is built from 17 residues. The germline V and J ends were trimmed by 9 bases and 0 bases, with 21 bases remaining between them. CDR3 sequence: CATAGRRGAPNTGELFF. The CDR3 DNA reads TGTGCCACCGCGGGGCGCAGGGGGGCCCCGAACACCGGGGAGCTGTTTTTT. Combining the CDR3 with reference TRBV5-4 and TRBJ2-2 gives the whole variable domain ETGVTQSPTHLIKTRGQQVTLRCSSQSGHNTVSWYQQALGQGPQFIFQYYREEENGRGNFPPRFSGLQFPNYSSELNVNALELDDSALYLCATAGRRGAPNTGELFFGEGSRLTVL.

The count of this clone is one. The chain is built from TRBV29-1 and TRBJ2-1, with D perhaps matching TRBD2 (6 bases). In germline, CDR1 is SQVTM, CDR2 ANQGSEA. The CDR3 runs 13 residues. Trimming shortened V by 4 bases and J by 5 bases, and 12 bases separated the two germline ends. CDR3 region: CSVGSSGDNEQFF. The CDR3 DNA is TGCAGCGTTGGGTCCTCGGGAGACAATGAGCAGTTCTTC.

The chain is built from TRBV5-1 and TRBJ2-3; no reliable D call. The CDR3 is 13 residues long. Trimming shortened V by 4 bases and J by 6 bases, and 12 bases separated the two germline ends. Looked up from germline, CDR1 is SGHRS and CDR2 is YFSETQ. The CDR3 is CASSPYHSDTQYF. DNA of the CDR3: TGCGCCAGCAGCCCGTACCACTCCGATACGCAGTATTTT.

This clone was counted a single time. The rearrangement uses TRBV6-2 or TRBV6-3 and TRBJ2-1; maybe TRBD2 (7 bases). The CDR3 consists of 15 residues. Germline-derived CDR1 and CDR2 are MNHEY and SVGEGT. V was cut by 5 bases and J by 7 bases, with 18 bases left in between. The CDR3 protein is CASSRGRSGGNEQFF. CDR3 nucleotide sequence: TGTGCCAGCAGTCGGGGGCGGTCGGGAGGTAATGAGCAGTTCTTC.

The rearrangement joins TRBV2 to TRBJ2-1; 12 nucleotides match TRBD2. Germline V gives CDR1 SNHLY, CDR2 FYNNEI. V shed 5 bases, J shed 6 bases, and the junction held 5 bases outside the gene matches. CDR3 length: 15 residues. The CDR3 nucleotides read TGTGCCAGCAGTCCACCGGGACTAGCGGGCAATGAGCAGTTCTTC. Residues: CASSPPGLAGNEQFF.

As DNA, the CDR3 is TGCGCCAGCAGCCCGGGGAGGAAGGTTAATTCTGAAGCTTTCTTT. Translated: CASSPGRKVNSEAFF. The chain links TRBV5-1 to TRBJ1-1; D is unresolved. The germline CDR1 and CDR2 sequences are SGHRS and YFSETQ. This CDR3 has 15 residues. V lost 4 bases and J lost 6, with 19 bases in between.

V gene TRBV5-6 combines with J gene TRBJ1-4, with unresolved D. V was cut by 2 bases and J by 0 bases, with 11 bases left in between. This CDR3 has 16 residues. Germline lookup yields CDR1 SGHDT and CDR2 YYEEEE. In nucleotides, the CDR3 is TGTGCCAGCAGCTTTTTCGGGTTTGCAACTAATGAAAAACTGTTTTTT. Amino acid sequence: CASSFFGFATNEKLFF.

This CDR3 is CATSSSGGFSYEQYF. The CDR3 coding sequence is TGTGCCACCAGCAGCTCCGGGGGATTCTCCTACGAGCAGTACTTC. The chain employs TRBV15 and TRBJ2-7, with TRBD2 as a possible D gene (6 bases). The ends were cut back, 3 bases at V and 0 bases at J, with 12 bases in the middle. Germline V gene sequence: CDR1 LNHNV, CDR2 YYDKDF (reference sequence). This CDR3 region has 15 residues.

V and J are TRBV6-5 and TRBJ1-6; 8 bases agree with TRBD1. This CDR3 contains 12 residues. With 7 bases clipped from V and 14 bases from J, the junction kept 7 bases outside the gene matches. Germline V gene lookup returns CDR1 MNHEY and CDR2 SVGAGI. CDR3 nucleotides: TGTGCCAGCATTACCCCGGGACAGGCCCTCCACTTT. Protein sequence: CASITPGQALHF.

The CDR3 bases are TGTGCCAGCAGTTTCGCCGGTGAGCAGTTCTTC. Translated: CASSFAGEQFF. This chain connects TRBV12-3 or TRBV12-4 to TRBJ2-1; D gene uncertain. Trimming cost V 3 bases and J 9 bases, with 6 bases left between them. The CDR3 sequence is 11 residues long.

The rearrangement joins TRBV11-3 to TRBJ2-1, with TRBD2 identical over 9 bases. V lost 3 bases, J lost 2 bases, and 5 bases stayed unmatched. The CDR3 sequence is 16 residues long. The V gene's germline CDR1 is SGHNT and CDR2 YENEEA. CDR3 amino acids: CASSFGGRATYNEQFF. CDR3 coding DNA: TGTGCCAGCAGCTTCGGCGGGAGGGCTACCTACAATGAGCAGTTCTTC.

This chain links TRBV3-1 (or the pseudogene TRBV3-2) with TRBJ2-1, with 11 bases identical to TRBD2. V dropped 4 bases and J dropped 8; count of bases not matched to a gene: 7. Looked up from germline, CDR1 is LGHDT and CDR2 is YNNKEL (reference sequence). CDR3 length equals 15 residues. The CDR3 DNA sequence: TGTGCCAGCAGCCTCTCGACTAGCGGGATCTATGAGCAGTTCTTC. It specifies CASSLSTSGIYEQFF.

The V call is TRBV7-3, the J call TRBJ2-1; 13 bases agree with TRBD2. This CDR3 contains 17 residues. The junction had 6 bases not matched to a gene; V was cut back by 1 base and J by 6 bases. The germline V gene encodes CDR1 SGHTA and CDR2 FQGTGA. The CDR3 region is CASSLIRWTSGSNEQFF. The CDR3 nucleotides are TGTGCCAGCAGCTTAATCCGATGGACTAGCGGGAGCAATGAGCAGTTCTTC.

This rearrangement joins TRBV5-1 to TRBJ1-1; possible D gene TRBD1, 5 bases. CDR1 and CDR2 from the germline V gene are SGHRS and YFSETQ. This CDR3 has 15 amino acids. Trimming removed 5 bases from V and 0 bases from J, with 14 bases in between. The CDR3 loop reads CASRQGPVLNTEAFF. The CDR3 DNA reads as TGCGCCAGCAGGCAGGGCCCAGTTTTGAACACTGAAGCTTTCTTT. Drawing the rest from reference TRBV5-1 and TRBJ1-1, the complete variable domain is KAGVTQTPRYLIKTRGQQVTLSCSPISGHRSVSWYQQTPGQGLQFLFEYFSETQRNKGNFPGRFSGRQFSNSRSEMNVSTLELGDSALYLCASRQGPVLNTEAFFGQGTRLTVV.

The chain joins TRBV7-9 to TRBJ2-3; 12 bases are shared with TRBD2. The junction had 2 bases not matched to a gene; V was cut back by 5 bases and J by 2 bases. Germline loops: CDR1 SEHNR, CDR2 FQNEAQ (reference sequence). The CDR3 sequence is 15 residues long. Written as DNA, the CDR3 is TGTGCCAGCAGCCGACTAGCGGGAGACACAGATACGCAGTATTTT. This codes for CASSRLAGDTDTQYF.

V gene TRBV7-2 combines with J gene TRBJ1-6; no definite D call. Trimming took off 5 bases at V and 8 bases at J, with 13 bases between the two ends. The CDR3 is 14 residues long. Looked up from germline, CDR1 is SGHTA and CDR2 is FQGNSA. CDR3 nucleotides: TGTGCCAGCAGCCCAAAGCTGCCGTATTCACCCCTCCACTTT. Its protein product is CASSPKLPYSPLHF.

The chain is built from TRBV11-2 and TRBJ2-1, with a tentative D call TRBD2 (6 bases). The germline V gene has CDR1 SGHAT and CDR2 FQNNGV. Trimming shortened V by 4 bases and J by 1 base, and 20 bases separated the two germline ends. The CDR3 covers 18 residues. CDR3 region: CASSSPFGGKGSYNEQFF. CDR3 coding DNA: TGTGCCAGCAGCTCCCCTTTCGGGGGAAAGGGGTCCTACAATGAGCAGTTCTTC.

This clone has only one observation. The V call is TRBV6-4, the J call TRBJ2-7, with no clear D. This CDR3 spans 16 amino acids. Between the trimmed V and J ends, which lost 6 bases and 6 bases, there was a span of 24 bases. Per the germline V gene, CDR1 is MRHNA and CDR2 is SNTAGT. The CDR3 loop is CASSDDISPLSCEQYF. In DNA, the CDR3 is TGTGCCAGCAGCGACGACATAAGTCCTTTATCTTGCGAGCAGTACTTC.

This sequence joins TRBV6-5 and TRBJ1-1; D possibly corresponds to TRBD1 (5 bases). The V gene's germline CDR1 is MNHEY and CDR2 SVGAGI. With 8 bases removed from V and 7 bases from J, the gap between germline ends came to 8 bases. The CDR3 sequence is 10 residues long. CDR3 in amino acids: CASWRGEAFF. CDR3 coding DNA: TGTGCCAGCTGGAGGGGTGAAGCTTTCTTT.

This clone was observed a few times. The chain recombines TRBV3-1 (or the pseudogene TRBV3-2) with TRBJ2-5, with D possibly being TRBD2 (5 bases). The CDR3 is 11 amino acids. V was trimmed by 4 bases and J by 5 bases, leaving 5 bases between them. CDR1 LGHDT and CDR2 YNNKEL come from the germline V gene (reference sequence). The CDR3: CASSPGETQYF. Written as DNA, the CDR3 is TGTGCCAGCAGCCCGGGGGAGACCCAGTACTTC.

J is TRBJ1-2 and V is TRBV7-3; 7 positions agree with TRBD1. CDR1 SGHTA and CDR2 FQGTGA come from the germline V gene. The CDR3 is 12 amino acids. After removal of 5 bases from V and 14 bases from J, the junction contained 11 bases not matched to a gene. The CDR3 region is CASSIPRGKLTF. The CDR3 nucleotides are TGTGCCAGCAGCATACCCAGGGGGAAGCTGACCTTC.

The rearrangement uses TRBV3-1 (or the pseudogene TRBV3-2) and TRBJ2-1; a possible D gene is TRBD1 (6 bases). Between the trimmed V and J ends, which lost 2 bases and 12 bases, there was a span of 23 bases. CDR1 and CDR2 from the germline V gene are LGHDT and YNNKEL (reference sequence). The CDR3 length is 16 residues. CDR3 protein: CASSQFERRTVSGQFF. The DNA of the CDR3 is TGTGCCAGCAGCCAATTCGAGCGGAGGACAGTTTCGGGGCAGTTCTTC.

The chain combines TRBV5-4 with TRBJ2-7; D gene uncertain. Germline V gene data show CDR1 as SGHNT and CDR2 as YYREEE (reference sequence). V lost 3 bases and J 1 base, leaving 8 bases between the germline ends. The CDR3 has 13 amino acids. In DNA form, the CDR3 reads TGTGCCAGCAGCTCGGGTCCTTCCTACGAGCAGTACTTC. Protein: CASSSGPSYEQYF.

The CDR3 DNA reads TGTGCCAGCAGCCAACAGGGGGCCGGTAATGAAAAACTGTTTTTT. This sequence encodes CASSQQGAGNEKLFF. This sequence joins TRBV28 and TRBJ1-4; 9 positions match TRBD1. CDR1 is MDHEN and CDR2 is SYDVKM in the germline V gene. The CDR3 extends over 15 amino acids. V shed 6 bases and J 4 bases; nucleotides not matched to a gene: 6.

The J gene is TRBJ2-3, the V gene TRBV7-3, with 13 bases matching TRBD2. Germline V gene sequence: CDR1 SGHTA, CDR2 FQGTGA. Trimming at V came to 5 bases and at J to 9 bases, leaving 2 bases not matched to a gene. This CDR3 has 13 residues. This chain's CDR3 is CASSGGLAGTQYF. The CDR3 DNA reads TGTGCCAGCAGCGGGGGACTAGCGGGAACGCAGTATTTT.

The chain joins TRBV5-1 to TRBJ2-7, with 9 bases fitting TRBD1. The CDR3 is 16 amino acids. Germline V gene data show CDR1 as SGHRS and CDR2 as YFSETQ. V shed 1 base, J shed 5 bases, and the junction held 10 bases outside the gene matches. This CDR3 reads CASSLFAGQGNHEQYF. The CDR3 DNA reads TGCGCCAGCAGCTTGTTTGCGGGACAGGGAAACCACGAGCAGTACTTC.